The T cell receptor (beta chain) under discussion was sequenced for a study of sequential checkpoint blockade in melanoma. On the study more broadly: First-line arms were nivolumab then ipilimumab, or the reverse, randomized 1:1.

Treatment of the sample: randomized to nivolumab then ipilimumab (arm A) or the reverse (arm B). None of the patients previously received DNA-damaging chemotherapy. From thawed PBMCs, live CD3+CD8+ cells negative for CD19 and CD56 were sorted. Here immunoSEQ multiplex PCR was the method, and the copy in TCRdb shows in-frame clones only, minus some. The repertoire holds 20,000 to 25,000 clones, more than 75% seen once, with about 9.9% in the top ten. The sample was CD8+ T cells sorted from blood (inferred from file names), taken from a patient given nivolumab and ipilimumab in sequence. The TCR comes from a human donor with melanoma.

The CDR3 bases are TGTGCCAGCAGTTCCATGGCGGGGTCGGTAAACATTCAGTACTTC. Translation gives CASSSMAGSVNIQYF. The chain links TRBV6-6 to TRBJ2-4; possible D gene TRBD2, 6 bases. Germline V lookup: CDR1 MNHNY, CDR2 SVGAGI (reference sequence). The CDR3 extends over 15 amino acids. With 4 bases removed from V and 6 bases from J, the gap between germline ends came to 16 bases.